These T cell receptor beta chains were read from a single sample in a study of blood T cells in healthy people across ages. TCRdb redid the calling of the 5' RACE reads with MiXCR, one entry per CDR3 protein. The sample records about 1.5 million distinct CDR3 sequences, about 42% being singletons. Input material: blood. Receptor source: a woman aged 18-29 years in good health. Each CDR3 is given without its conserved first and last residue. The order of the fields is J gene, CDR3 length, V gene, CDR3 protein.

j_gene: TRBJ2-3; len: 10; v_gene: TRBV20-1; CDR3aa: SARDATDTQY
j_gene: TRBJ2-7; len: 16; v_gene: TRBV12-3/TRBV12-4; CDR3aa: ASSPLGVGTGGSYEQY
j_gene: TRBJ2-7; len: 10; v_gene: TRBV29-1; CDR3aa: STLGSGYEQY
j_gene: TRBJ1-5; len: 11; v_gene: TRBV2; CDR3aa: ASSPRFYQPQH
j_gene: TRBJ1-2; len: 10; v_gene: TRBV30; CDR3aa: ACESSGFGYT
j_gene: TRBJ2-7; len: 12; v_gene: TRBV5-1; CDR3aa: ASRPWDAPYEQY
j_gene: TRBJ2-6; len: 15; v_gene: TRBV12-3/TRBV12-4; CDR3aa: ASSLIRGSSGANVLT
j_gene: TRBJ2-1; len: 12; v_gene: TRBV5-1; CDR3aa: ATSLGEPYNEQF
j_gene: .; len: 13; v_gene: TRBV27; CDR3aa: ASSWGQGVPETQY
j_gene: TRBJ2-4; len: 10; v_gene: TRBV21-1; CDR3aa: ASSKSVNIQY
j_gene: TRBJ2-7; len: 13; v_gene: TRBV13; CDR3aa: ASSLGDRGHYEQY
j_gene: TRBJ2-7; len: 12; v_gene: TRBV4-1; CDR3aa: ASSQLRTGHEQY
j_gene: TRBJ2-1; len: 14; v_gene: TRBV11-2; CDR3aa: ASSLRAGGIFHEQF
j_gene: TRBJ2-1; len: 12; v_gene: TRBV7-9; CDR3aa: ATERGLRLNEQF